A single sample gave rise to the 14 T cell receptor beta chains below, sequenced in a study of a mutant IDH1 vaccine in newly diagnosed glioma. The antigens these receptors bind are not known. Only in-frame clones appear in the TCRdb table, and some are missing; sequencing was by immunoSEQ multiplex PCR. The sample consists of some 62,000 clones, 83% of them appearing once. Time point meaning: week 47, end of study. What each vaccine dose contained was 300 ug of mutant IDH1 20-mer peptide, accompanied by topical imiquimod. Sequenced here: PBMCs, sampled from a glioma patient whose treatment included an IDH1 peptide vaccine. All receptors derive from a man younger than 40 with glioma.

The rearrangement links TRBV4-1 to TRBJ2-7; no clear D. V gave up 4 bases and J gave up 2 bases, with 15 bases separating them. The CDR3 loop spans 15 amino acids. Germline V gives CDR1 MGHRA, CDR2 YSYEKL. CDR3 nucleotides: TGCGCCAGCAGCCCTAACCCCCCCAAAGCCTACGAGCAGTACTTC. It yields the protein CASSPNPPKAYEQYF.

The chain uses TRBV6-1 and TRBJ1-2; a weak D match, TRBD1 (5 bases). V lost 2 bases and J 4 bases, leaving 14 bases between the germline ends. This CDR3 spans 15 amino acids. Per the germline V gene, CDR1 is MNHNS and CDR2 is SASEGT. This chain's CDR3 is CASSEFWGNGYGYTF. The CDR3 DNA is TGTGCCAGCAGTGAATTTTGGGGGAATGGCTATGGCTACACCTTC.

The chain uses TRBV19 and TRBJ1-5, with TRBD1 matching over 7 bases. V lost 6 bases to trimming and J lost 2 bases; unmatched junction nucleotides: 7. The germline CDR1 and CDR2 sequences are LNHDA and SQIVND (reference sequence). The CDR3 covers 15 residues. CDR3 sequence (DNA): TGTGCCAGTAGCCCGTTTGGGACAGGCAATCAGCCCCAGCATTTT. It translates to CASSPFGTGNQPQHF.

The CDR3 region is CASSLYRSHEQYF. The CDR3 DNA reads as TGTGCCAGCAGTTTATATAGGTCACACGAGCAGTACTTC. The genes are TRBV27 and TRBJ2-7, with D hard to call. The CDR3 runs to 13 residues. V was trimmed by 1 base and J by 5 bases, leaving 9 bases between them. CDR1 is MNHEY, CDR2 SMNVEV, per germline (reference sequence).

The chain has TRBV18 and TRBJ2-1; 9 positions match TRBD1. Germline V CDR1 and CDR2: KGHSH, LQKENI. The length of the CDR3 is 14 residues. The ends lost 7 bases at V and 2 bases at J; junction bases unmatched: 3. The CDR3 is CASFRDRAYNEQFF. The CDR3 nucleotides are TGTGCCAGCTTCCGGGACAGGGCCTACAATGAGCAGTTCTTC.

The chain is built from TRBV15 and TRBJ2-3; possibly TRBD2 for D (5 bases). Germline CDR1 reads LNHNV; CDR2 reads YYDKDF (reference sequence). This CDR3 spans 14 amino acids. The V gene lost 5 bases and the J gene lost 2 bases, with 11 bases spanning the gap. The DNA for the CDR3 is TGTGCCACCAGCGAGGGCCAGTTCACAGATACGCAGTATTTT. Encoded protein: CATSEGQFTDTQYF.

The chain combines TRBV6-1 with TRBJ2-5, with 8 bases identical to TRBD1. The trim removed 11 bases at V and 2 bases at J, leaving 13 bases unmatched. CDR1 and CDR2 (germline): MNHNS, SASEGT. This CDR3 has 15 amino acids. The DNA of the CDR3 is TGTGCCGGCTCCCACCACTGGACAGGGCAAGAGACCCAGTACTTC. Protein: CAGSHHWTGQETQYF.

V gene TRBV6-5 combines with J gene TRBJ1-1; D possibly corresponds to TRBD1 (5 bases). V gave up 2 bases and J gave up 1 base, with 14 bases separating them. The CDR3 covers 16 residues. The germline CDR1 and CDR2 sequences are MNHEY and SVGAGI. The CDR3: CASSYTIGTANTEAFF. The DNA for the CDR3 is TGTGCCAGCAGTTACACAATAGGGACGGCGAACACTGAAGCTTTCTTT.

The CDR3 region has the DNA TGTGCCAGCAGCCAGTACGCGACAGGTTCTGGAAACACCATATATTTT. As protein: CASSQYATGSGNTIYF. V gene TRBV5-4 combines with J gene TRBJ1-3; a weak D match, TRBD1 (6 bases). Germline V gene lookup returns CDR1 SGHNT and CDR2 YYREEE (reference sequence). V dropped 4 bases and J dropped 1 base, with 15 bases sitting between them. This CDR3 contains 16 residues.

This rearrangement joins TRBV4-1 to TRBJ1-4; D might be TRBD1 (6 bases). In germline, CDR1 is MGHRA, CDR2 YSYEKL. Trimming took 0 bases from V and 9 from J, leaving 17 bases between them. The CDR3 runs to 16 residues. This CDR3 is CASSQDSGTRGKKLFF. DNA for the CDR3: TGCGCCAGCAGCCAAGATTCCGGGACAAGGGGAAAAAAACTGTTTTTT.

This chain uses TRBV27 with TRBJ1-2, with 7 bases lining up with TRBD1. The CDR3 runs to 14 residues. The germline CDR1 and CDR2 sequences are MNHEY and SMNVEV (reference sequence). V shed 10 bases, J shed 4 bases, and the junction held 12 bases outside the gene matches. CDR3 protein: CATRITGTAYGYTF. The DNA of the CDR3 is TGTGCCACCAGAATCACCGGGACAGCCTATGGCTACACCTTC.

The rearrangement links TRBV27 to TRBJ1-5; D might be TRBD1 (5 bases). V was pared by 0 bases and J by 2 bases, with 11 bases between. The germline gives CDR1 MNHEY, CDR2 SMNVEV (reference sequence). The CDR3 length is 16 residues. DNA for the CDR3: TGTGCCAGCAGTTTATCAAGGGGCCGGGGCAATCAGCCCCAGCATTTT. Amino acids: CASSLSRGRGNQPQHF.

The V and J genes are TRBV2 and TRBJ2-4; the match to TRBD2 covers 9 bases. Germline loops: CDR1 SNHLY, CDR2 FYNNEI. The CDR3 totals 15 residues. The ends lost 9 bases at V and 0 bases at J; junction bases unmatched: 6. DNA for the CDR3: TGTGCCAGTGGGCTAGCGGGGTTAGCCAAAAACATTCAGTACTTC. It translates to CASGLAGLAKNIQYF.

This clone was counted between two and nine times. This sequence joins TRBV2 and TRBJ1-1, with no clear D. V shed 2 bases and J shed 1 base, with 5 bases lying between them. The CDR3 covers 13 residues. Germline CDR1 and CDR2: SNHLY and FYNNEI. The CDR3 region has the DNA TGTGCCAGCAGTGAATTCGGGAACACTGAAGCTTTCTTT. Amino acid sequence: CASSEFGNTEAFF. The full variable domain, rest sourced from reference TRBV2 and TRBJ1-1, is EPEVTQTPSHQVTQMGQEVILRCVPISNHLYFYWYRQILGQKVEFLVSFYNNEISEKSEIFDDQFSVERPDGSNFTLKIRSTKLEDSAMYFCASSEFGNTEAFFGQGTRLTVV.